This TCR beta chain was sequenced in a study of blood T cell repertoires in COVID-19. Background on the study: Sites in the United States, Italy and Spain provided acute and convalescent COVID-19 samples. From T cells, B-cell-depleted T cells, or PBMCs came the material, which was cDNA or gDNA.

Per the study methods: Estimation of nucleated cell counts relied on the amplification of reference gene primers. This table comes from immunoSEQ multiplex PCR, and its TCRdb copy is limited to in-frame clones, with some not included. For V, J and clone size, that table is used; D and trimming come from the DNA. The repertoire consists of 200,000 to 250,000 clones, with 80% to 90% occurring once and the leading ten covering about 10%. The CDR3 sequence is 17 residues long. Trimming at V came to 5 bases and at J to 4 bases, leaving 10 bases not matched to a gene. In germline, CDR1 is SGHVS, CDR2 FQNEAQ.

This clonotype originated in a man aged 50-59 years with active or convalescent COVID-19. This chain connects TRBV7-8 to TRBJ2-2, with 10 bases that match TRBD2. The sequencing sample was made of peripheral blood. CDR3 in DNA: TGTGCCAGCAGCGTAAGCGGGGGGGCATATGTCACCGGGGAGCTGTTTTTT. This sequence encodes CASSVSGGAYVTGELFF. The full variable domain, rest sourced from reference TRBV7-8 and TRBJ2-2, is GAGVSQSPRYKVAKRGQDVALRCDPISGHVSLFWYQQALGQGPEFLTYFQNEAQLDKSGLPSDRFFAERPEGSVSTLKIQRTQQEDSAVYLCASSVSGGAYVTGELFFGEGSRLTVL.